The 31 T cell receptor beta chains given below trace back to one sample, sequenced in a study of blood T cells in healthy people across ages. With a J-beta primer mix and a sample-barcoded 5' primer, a second PCR ran roughly 7 to 11 cycles. TCRdb analysed the 5' RACE reads with MiXCR anew, one entry per CDR3 protein. Seen here are roughly 500,000 distinct CDR3 sequences, more than 20% observed once, and the top ten hold roughly 9.4%. The sample was also linked to a second study, of T cells of mothers and their children.

Sequenced: blood. The origin of the receptors is a boy aged 5-17 years in good health.

This rearrangement joins TRBV10-3 to TRBJ2-1; tentatively, D is TRBD1 or TRBD2 (5 bases each). Deletions cut 6 bases from V and 0 bases from J, with 21 bases between. From germline, CDR1 is ENHRY and CDR2 SYGVKD. The CDR3 spans 18 residues. The CDR3 DNA follows: TGTGCCATCAGCCTCCCTGAGGGGAAAGACAGCTCCTACAATGAGCAGTTCTTC. Translated: CAISLPEGKDSSYNEQFF.

The chain combines TRBV7-6 with TRBJ1-2; D may be TRBD1 (6 bases). The CDR3 runs 15 residues. Deletions cut 1 base from V and 4 bases from J, with 13 bases between. Germline V gives CDR1 SGHVS, CDR2 FNYEAQ. DNA of the CDR3: TGTGCCAGCAGCTTAGAGAGCAGGGGTGCCTATGGCTACACCTTC. Amino acid sequence: CASSLESRGAYGYTF.

The chain is built from TRBV10-3 and TRBJ2-1; 8 bases line up with TRBD2. Germline trimming cut 5 bases from V and 0 bases from J; bases unmatched to any gene: 0. The CDR3 totals 14 residues. Germline V lookup: CDR1 ENHRY, CDR2 SYGVKD. The CDR3 loop reads CAISTSGSYNEQFF. The DNA of the CDR3 is TGTGCCATCAGTACTAGCGGCTCCTACAATGAGCAGTTCTTC.

This clonotype turned up a few times. This chain uses TRBV4-2 with TRBJ2-5; D is uncertain. This CDR3 spans 13 amino acids. Germline V lookup: CDR1 LGHNA, CDR2 YNFKEQ. Trimming stripped 0 bases from V and 3 bases from J, with 5 bases between. This CDR3 reads CASSQDVEETQYF. The CDR3 DNA is TGTGCCAGCAGCCAAGATGTGGAAGAGACCCAGTACTTC.

This chain joins TRBV24-1 and TRBJ1-5, with D hard to call. This CDR3 has 13 residues. Germline V lookup: CDR1 KGHDR, CDR2 SFDVKD. Trimming left V 0 bases short and J 7 bases short, with 6 bases between. The CDR3 reads CATSDLDPQPQHF. DNA of the CDR3: TGTGCCACCAGTGATTTGGACCCCCAGCCCCAGCATTTT.

V gene TRBV4-1 combines with J gene TRBJ1-3; 7 positions agree with TRBD1. The germline gives CDR1 MGHRA, CDR2 YSYEKL. The CDR3 runs to 17 residues. V shed 4 bases and J 0 bases; nucleotides not matched to a gene: 9. The CDR3 nucleotides are TGCGCCAGCAGCCCACGACAGGGTATCGTCTCTGGAAACACCATATATTTT. Protein product: CASSPRQGIVSGNTIYF.

The J gene is TRBJ2-1, the V gene TRBV6-2 or TRBV6-3; 7 bases match TRBD2. CDR3 length equals 18 residues. The germline V gene has CDR1 MNHEY and CDR2 SVGEGT. V was clipped by 7 bases and J by 0 bases; unmatched bases: 15. Here the CDR3 DNA reads TGTGCCAGCACAAATCGAGGCGGGGGAAGCCTCTCCTACAATGAGCAGTTCTTC. Translated: CASTNRGGGSLSYNEQFF.

This clonotype was counted many times. The CDR3 nucleotides are TGTGCCAGCAGGAGCGGGGGGGCTCGTAATGAAAAACTGTTTTTT. As protein: CASRSGGARNEKLFF. The rearrangement links TRBV28 to TRBJ1-4, with a weak D call TRBD1 (6 bases). V lost 6 bases and J lost 4, with 15 bases in between. CDR1 and CDR2 from the germline V gene are MDHEN and SYDVKM. The CDR3 contains 15 residues. The full variable domain, rest sourced from reference TRBV28 and TRBJ1-4, is DVKVTQSSRYLVKRTGEKVFLECVQDMDHENMFWYRQDPGLGLRLIYFSYDVKMKEKGDIPEGYSVSREKKERFSLILESASTNQTSMYLCASRSGGARNEKLFFGSGTQLSVL.

CDR3 protein: CASSLGVRTNTEAFF. CDR3 DNA sequence: TGTGCCAGCAGCTTAGGAGTCAGAACGAACACTGAAGCTTTCTTT. The genes are TRBV7-2 and TRBJ1-1; D gene uncertain. Trimming stripped 1 base from V and 1 base from J, with 10 bases between. The germline V gene encodes CDR1 SGHTA and CDR2 FQGNSA. This CDR3 contains 15 residues.

V and J are TRBV7-3 and TRBJ2-7, with D hard to call. Germline V gene data show CDR1 as SGHTA and CDR2 as FQGTGA. The CDR3 has 15 amino acids. V was cut by 7 bases and J by 1 base, with 17 bases left in between. In DNA, the CDR3 is TGTGCCAGCACATCAAGGGCCGACGGGTCCTACGAGCAGTACTTC. Translation gives CASTSRADGSYEQYF.

V gene TRBV18 combines with J gene TRBJ2-4; weak D call: TRBD1 (6 bases). V dropped 1 base and J dropped 0 bases, with 10 bases sitting between them. The CDR3 contains 16 residues. Germline V gene data show CDR1 as KGHSH and CDR2 as LQKENI. CDR3 sequence: CASSPRSQGAKNIQYF. CDR3 coding DNA: TGTGCCAGCTCACCACGATCACAGGGAGCCAAAAACATTCAGTACTTC.

In this sample, this clonotype turned up a few times. This chain uses TRBV9 with TRBJ1-2, with D tentatively TRBD1 (5 bases). The CDR3 extends over 16 amino acids. Trimming stripped 3 bases from V and 5 bases from J, with 20 bases between. Germline values: CDR1 SGDLS, CDR2 YYNGEE. The CDR3 reads CASSASTANYHYGYTF. The CDR3 DNA reads TGTGCCAGCAGCGCATCGACAGCGAATTACCATTATGGCTACACCTTC.

There are many counts of this clonotype. The genes are TRBV11-2 and TRBJ2-5; the match to TRBD2 covers 14 bases. CDR3 length: 17 amino acids. Per germline, CDR1 SGHAT and CDR2 FQNNGV. V dropped 5 bases and J dropped 5; count of bases not matched to a gene: 10. CDR3 sequence: CASSPRLAGGPRETQYF. The CDR3 coding sequence is TGTGCCAGCAGCCCTCGACTAGCGGGAGGGCCGAGGGAGACCCAGTACTTC.

This chain links TRBV20-1 with TRBJ2-5, with D possibly TRBD1 on 6 matching bases. The end of the DNA aligns better with TRBJ2-7, so the J call may be wrong. CDR3 length equals 16 residues. The germline V gene has CDR1 DFQATT and CDR2 SNEGSKA (reference sequence). The CDR3 spells CSARDEPDRSSYEQYF. The CDR3 nucleotides read TGCAGTGCTAGAGATGAACCCGACAGGTCCTCCTACGAGCAGTACTTC.

CDR3 protein: CAWSLGGLYGNQPQHF. CDR3 coding DNA: TGTGCCTGGAGCCTGGGTGGGTTGTATGGCAATCAGCCCCAGCATTTT. The V gene is TRBV30, the J gene TRBJ1-5, with D unclear. Germline loops: CDR1 GTSNPN, CDR2 SVGIG (reference sequence). The CDR3 sequence is 16 residues long. With 3 bases removed from V and 2 bases from J, the gap between germline ends came to 17 bases.

In regard to this clonotype: Compared with germline, one end of the junction differs, possibly owing to a read error. V gene TRBV29-1 combines with J gene TRBJ2-7; TRBD1 is a possible D gene (5 bases). In germline, CDR1 is SQVTM, CDR2 ANQGSEA. CDR3 length: 14 amino acids. The CDR3, as DNA: TGCAGCGTTGTTGGCAGGGTCGGCGTTCTCGAGCGGTACTTC. Protein product: CSVVGRVGVLERYF.

This clonotype was seen only a few times. The chain carries TRBV5-4 and TRBJ1-2; D unresolved. V lost 3 bases to trimming and J lost 4 bases, with 13 bases between them. CDR3 size: 14 residues. Germline lookup yields CDR1 SGHNT and CDR2 YYREEE (reference sequence). CDR3 region: CASSSAGSGYGYTF. The CDR3 DNA follows: TGTGCCAGCAGCTCGGCCGGGTCTGGCTATGGCTACACCTTC.

The chain couples TRBV28 to TRBJ2-5; D unclear. The DNA matches TRBJ2-7 better at its end, which makes the J call doubtful. The germline V gene has CDR1 MDHEN and CDR2 SYDVKM. This CDR3 contains 11 residues. CDR3 coding DNA: TGTGCCAGCAGCCCGTACTACGAGCAGTACTTC. Translated: CASSPYYEQYF.

The chain has TRBV4-2 and TRBJ2-5, with a weak D call TRBD2 (7 bases). The CDR3 runs 15 residues. V dropped 0 bases and J dropped 5 bases, with 13 bases sitting between them. CDR1 and CDR2 from the germline V gene are LGHNA and YNFKEQ. The CDR3 bases are TGTGCCAGCAGCCAAGATCGGGGGGCGGTCGAGACCCAGTACTTC. Protein: CASSQDRGAVETQYF.

J is TRBJ2-7 and V is TRBV5-6, with TRBD1 as a possible D gene (6 bases). V lost 1 base and J lost 3, with 17 bases in between. There are 16 residues in the CDR3. CDR1 is SGHDT, CDR2 YYEEEE, per germline. The CDR3 nucleotides are TGTGCCAGCAGCTTGCCTGGGACAAGGGGCTTCTACGAGCAGTACTTC. Amino acid sequence: CASSLPGTRGFYEQYF.

On this clonotype: It is likely a read error, because the conserved phenylalanine at the end of the CDR3 is missing. The DNA is left out, because the CDR3 cannot be placed on it with certainty; the CDR3 is given as TCRdb lists it. The gene calls are TRBV6-6 and TRBJ2-5. The CDR3 numbers 13 amino acids, ends counted. CDR1 MNHNY and CDR2 SVGAGI come from the germline V gene (reference sequence). The CDR3 reads CASSLNNRETQHL.

V is TRBV7-2 and J is TRBJ1-2; the D is unclear. The V gene lost 1 base and the J gene lost 3 bases, with 12 bases spanning the gap. This CDR3 contains 15 residues. Per germline, CDR1 SGHTA and CDR2 FQGNSA. CDR3 sequence: CASSLEVNKYYGYTF. In DNA form, the CDR3 reads TGTGCCAGCAGCTTAGAGGTGAACAAATACTATGGCTACACCTTC. The full variable domain, with the rest looked up from reference TRBV7-2 and TRBJ1-2, is GAGVSQSPSNKVTEKGKDVELRCDPISGHTALYWYRQSLGQGLEFLIYFQGNSAPDKSGLPSDRFSAERTGGSVSTLTIQRTQQEDSAVYLCASSLEVNKYYGYTFGSGTRLTVV.

Only a few counts were recorded for this clonotype. The J gene is TRBJ2-1, the V gene TRBV4-3; D unresolved. This CDR3 is 16 amino acids long. Germline V gives CDR1 LGHNA, CDR2 YSLEER. V was clipped by 4 bases and J by 4 bases, with 17 bases between them. DNA for the CDR3: TGCGCCAGCAGCCGCCTCTTGGGCACGGAGTACAATGAGCAGTTCTTC. Protein: CASSRLLGTEYNEQFF.

Notes on this clonotype: This could be a read error, since a much larger clone is one nucleotide away. The chain combines TRBV6-1 with TRBJ1-5; possible D gene TRBD1, 6 bases. Trimming took off 11 bases at V and 3 bases at J, with 23 bases between the two ends. This CDR3 region has 16 residues. Germline CDR1 MNHNS, CDR2 SASEGT. The DNA of the CDR3 is TGTGCCGGCCCCTCGCGGACCAGGGGATACAATCAGCCCCAGCATTTT. Protein sequence: CAGPSRTRGYNQPQHF.

This clonotype occurred many times. The genes are TRBV29-1 and TRBJ2-1, with 10 bases that match TRBD1. After removal of 7 bases from V and 0 bases from J, the junction contained 6 bases not matched to a gene. Per germline, CDR1 SQVTM and CDR2 ANQGSEA. The CDR3 length is 15 residues. The CDR3 protein is CSAGTGVSSYNEQFF. Here the CDR3 DNA reads TGCAGCGCCGGGACAGGGGTTAGCTCCTACAATGAGCAGTTCTTC.

In DNA form, the CDR3 reads TGTGCCAGCAGCTTGGAGGGCAGGGAAGGACAAAGCTCCTACGAGCAGTACTTC. Protein product: CASSLEGREGQSSYEQYF. This chain joins TRBV5-5 and TRBJ2-7; the D gene is possibly TRBD1 (5 bases). Germline CDR1 is SGHKS and CDR2 is YYEKEE (reference sequence). The V and J ends lost 0 bases and 0 bases respectively, with 19 bases between them. This CDR3 has 18 residues.

The chain has TRBV5-6 and TRBJ2-5; D tentatively reads TRBD1 or TRBD2 (5 bases each). The J call may not be correct, given that the DNA end is closer to TRBJ2-1. CDR3 length: 16 residues. Germline CDR1 reads SGHDT; CDR2 reads YYEEEE. This chain's CDR3 is CASSAAGTLSGNEQFF. Written as DNA, the CDR3 is TGTGCCAGCAGCGCGGCCGGGACCCTAAGCGGCAATGAGCAGTTCTTC.

This clonotype was recorded many times. V gene TRBV10-3 combines with J gene TRBJ2-5; TRBD2 agrees at 16 bases. This CDR3 has 18 residues. Germline assignment: CDR1 ENHRY and CDR2 SYGVKD. J was trimmed by 1 base and V by 6 bases; bases with no gene match: 8. Here the CDR3 reads CAIRKGLAGGEGQETQYF. The CDR3 DNA reads TGTGCCATCAGGAAGGGACTAGCGGGAGGGGAAGGCCAAGAGACCCAGTACTTC.

This clonotype showed up just a few times. This chain connects TRBV27 to TRBJ2-3; TRBD1 might be the D (5 bases). V lost 4 bases to trimming and J lost 6 bases, with 8 bases between them. The germline V gene has CDR1 MNHEY and CDR2 SMNVEV (reference sequence). This CDR3 comprises 12 residues. The CDR3 is CASSSYRDTQYF. CDR3 nucleotides: TGTGCCAGCAGTTCCTACAGGGATACGCAGTATTTT.

This chain connects TRBV6-2 or TRBV6-3 to TRBJ2-5, with 8 bases that match TRBD1. The better agreement between TRBJ2-1 and the DNA end casts doubt on the J call. Germline V gene lookup returns CDR1 MNHEY and CDR2 SVGEGT. The CDR3 totals 16 residues. CDR3 residues: CASSYGLDRGYNEQFF. In DNA, the CDR3 is TGTGCCAGCAGTTACGGGCTTGACAGGGGTTACAATGAGCAGTTCTTC.

There are a few counts of this clonotype. The chain carries TRBV10-3 and TRBJ2-7; D possibly uses TRBD1 or TRBD2 (5 bases each). The CDR3 loop spans 15 amino acids. The germline gives CDR1 ENHRY, CDR2 SYGVKD. V dropped 4 bases and J dropped 4 bases, with 17 bases sitting between them. The CDR3 loop is CAISAGTVLEYEQYF. As DNA, the CDR3 is TGTGCCATCAGTGCCGGGACGGTCCTGGAGTACGAGCAGTACTTC.